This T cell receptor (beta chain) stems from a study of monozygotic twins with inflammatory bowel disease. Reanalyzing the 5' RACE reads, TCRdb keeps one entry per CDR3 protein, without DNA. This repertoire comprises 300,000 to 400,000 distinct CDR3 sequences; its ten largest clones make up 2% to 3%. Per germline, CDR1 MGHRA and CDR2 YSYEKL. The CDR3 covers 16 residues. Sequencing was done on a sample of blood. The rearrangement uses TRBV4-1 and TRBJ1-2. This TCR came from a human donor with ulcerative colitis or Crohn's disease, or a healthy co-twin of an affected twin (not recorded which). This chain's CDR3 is CASSQARGGQTYGYTF.